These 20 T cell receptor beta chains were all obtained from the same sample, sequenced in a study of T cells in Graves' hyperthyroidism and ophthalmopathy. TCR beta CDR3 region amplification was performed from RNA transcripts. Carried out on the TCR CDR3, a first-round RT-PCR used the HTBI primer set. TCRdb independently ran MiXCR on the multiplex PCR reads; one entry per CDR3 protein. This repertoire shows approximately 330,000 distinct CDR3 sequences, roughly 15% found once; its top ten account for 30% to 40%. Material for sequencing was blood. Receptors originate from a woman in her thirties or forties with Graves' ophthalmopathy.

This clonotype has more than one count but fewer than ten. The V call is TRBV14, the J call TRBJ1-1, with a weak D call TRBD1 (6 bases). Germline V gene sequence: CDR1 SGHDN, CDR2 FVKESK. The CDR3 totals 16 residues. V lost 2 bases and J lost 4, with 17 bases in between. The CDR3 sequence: CASSQHRVSFFTEAFF. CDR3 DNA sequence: TGTGCCAGCAGCCAACACAGGGTTTCTTTTTTCACTGAAGCTTTCTTT.

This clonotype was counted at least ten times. CDR3 coding DNA: TGCAGTGCTAGAGTCGGACGAATGGCTTTCTTT. Protein sequence: CSARVGRMAFF. V is TRBV20-1 and J is TRBJ1-1; D not certain. Germline V lookup: CDR1 DFQATT, CDR2 SNEGSKA (reference sequence). Trimming took off 1 base at V and 11 bases at J, with 11 bases between the two ends. The CDR3 extends over 11 amino acids.

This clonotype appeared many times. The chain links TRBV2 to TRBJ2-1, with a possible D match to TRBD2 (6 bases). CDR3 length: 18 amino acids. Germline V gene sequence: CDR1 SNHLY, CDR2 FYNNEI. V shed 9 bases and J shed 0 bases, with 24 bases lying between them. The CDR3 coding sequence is TGTGCCAGAGCGAGGGAAAAGGAGGGGATAAGCTCCTACAATGAGCAGTTCTTC. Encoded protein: CARAREKEGISSYNEQFF.

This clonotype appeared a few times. The CDR3 DNA sequence: TGTGCCAGCAGCCAAGGGACAGGGGGCGGCACTGAAGCTTTCTTT. This codes for CASSQGTGGGTEAFF. The chain couples TRBV4-2 to TRBJ1-1; TRBD1 matches at 11 bases. V trimming: 1 base; J trimming: 4 bases; junction bases outside the gene matches: 2. The CDR3 length is 15 residues. Germline loops: CDR1 LGHNA, CDR2 YNFKEQ.

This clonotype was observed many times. CDR3 sequence reads: CASSPWTSGSFDEQFF. The CDR3 region has the DNA TGTGCCAGCAGCCCATGGACTAGCGGGAGTTTTGATGAGCAGTTCTTC. This sequence joins TRBV9 and TRBJ2-1; the match to TRBD2 covers 13 bases. Germline assignment: CDR1 SGDLS and CDR2 YYNGEE. J gave up 8 bases and V 4 bases, and 9 bases lay outside the gene matches. The CDR3 extends over 16 amino acids.

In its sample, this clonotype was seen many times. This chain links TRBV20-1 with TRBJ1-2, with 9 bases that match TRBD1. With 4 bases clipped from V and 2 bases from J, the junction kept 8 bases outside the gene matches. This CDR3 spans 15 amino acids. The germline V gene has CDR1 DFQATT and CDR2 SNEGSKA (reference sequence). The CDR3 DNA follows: TGCAGTGCTATGGGACAGGGAAAGAGAAACTATGGCTACACCTTC. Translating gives CSAMGQGKRNYGYTF.

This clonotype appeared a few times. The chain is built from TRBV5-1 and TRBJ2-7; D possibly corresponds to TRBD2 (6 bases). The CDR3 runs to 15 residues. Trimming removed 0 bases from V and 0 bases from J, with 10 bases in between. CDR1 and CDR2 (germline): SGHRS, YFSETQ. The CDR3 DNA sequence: TGCGCCAGCAGCTTGGCGGAGGGCAGCTCCTACGAGCAGTACTTC. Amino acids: CASSLAEGSSYEQYF.

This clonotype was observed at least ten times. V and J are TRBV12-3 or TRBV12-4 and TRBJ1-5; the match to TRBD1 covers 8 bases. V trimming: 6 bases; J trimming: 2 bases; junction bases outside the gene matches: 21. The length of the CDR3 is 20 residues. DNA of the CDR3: TGTGCCAGCAGCCCTGTTAAACCCCCGGGGACAGGCATCGGCAATCAGCCCCAGCATTTT. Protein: CASSPVKPPGTGIGNQPQHF.

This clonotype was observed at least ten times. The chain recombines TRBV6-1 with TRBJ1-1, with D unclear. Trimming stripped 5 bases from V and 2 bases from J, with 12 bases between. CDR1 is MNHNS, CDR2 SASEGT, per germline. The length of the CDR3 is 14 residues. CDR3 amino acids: CASSSPGYNTEAFF. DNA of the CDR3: TGTGCCAGCAGTTCGCCCGGTTACAACACTGAAGCTTTCTTT.

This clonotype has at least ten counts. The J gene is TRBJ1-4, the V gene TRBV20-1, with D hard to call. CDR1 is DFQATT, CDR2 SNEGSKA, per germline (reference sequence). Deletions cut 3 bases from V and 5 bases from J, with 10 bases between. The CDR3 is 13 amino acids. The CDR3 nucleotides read TGCAGTGCTAGTTATCGTCCAAATGAAAAACTGTTTTTT. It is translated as CSASYRPNEKLFF.

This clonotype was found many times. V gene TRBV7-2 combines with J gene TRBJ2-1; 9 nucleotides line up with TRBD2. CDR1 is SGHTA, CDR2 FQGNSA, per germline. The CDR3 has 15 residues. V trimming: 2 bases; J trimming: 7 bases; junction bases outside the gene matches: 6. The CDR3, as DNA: TGTGCCAGCAGCTTATGGGCTAGCGGGAAAAATGAGCAGTTCTTC. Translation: CASSLWASGKNEQFF.

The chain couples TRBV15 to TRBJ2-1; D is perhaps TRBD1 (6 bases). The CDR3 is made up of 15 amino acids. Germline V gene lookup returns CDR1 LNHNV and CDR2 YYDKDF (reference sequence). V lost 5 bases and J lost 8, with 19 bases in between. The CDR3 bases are TGTGCCACCAGCGGTCGGACAGTGTTTAGCCATGAGCAGTTCTTC. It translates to CATSGRTVFSHEQFF.

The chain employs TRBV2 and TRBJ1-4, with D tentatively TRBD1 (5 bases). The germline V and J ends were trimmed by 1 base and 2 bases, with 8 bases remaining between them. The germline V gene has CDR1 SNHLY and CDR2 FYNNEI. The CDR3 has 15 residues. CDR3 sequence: CASSEVGTTNEKLFF. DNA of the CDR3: TGTGCCAGCAGTGAAGTGGGGACCACTAATGAAAAACTGTTTTTT.

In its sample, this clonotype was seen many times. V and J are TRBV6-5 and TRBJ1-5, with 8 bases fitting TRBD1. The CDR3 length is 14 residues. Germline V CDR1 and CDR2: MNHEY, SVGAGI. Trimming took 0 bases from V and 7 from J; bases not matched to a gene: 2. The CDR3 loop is CASSYSTGVQPQHF. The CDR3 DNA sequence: TGTGCCAGCAGTTACTCGACAGGGGTCCAGCCCCAGCATTTT.

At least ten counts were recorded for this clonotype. CDR3 bases: TGTGCCAGCAGAGAAAAAACAGGGTTTGATCAGCCCCAGCATTTT. Protein: CASREKTGFDQPQHF. The rearrangement joins TRBV2 to TRBJ1-5; D is possibly TRBD1 (6 bases). Trimming cost V 6 bases and J 5 bases, with 17 bases left between them. CDR1 is SNHLY, CDR2 FYNNEI, per germline. The CDR3 is made up of 15 amino acids.

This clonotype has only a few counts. As DNA, the CDR3 is TGTGCCAGCTCACTTCGGGACGCCTCCCGGCACTATGGCTACACCTTC. It yields the protein CASSLRDASRHYGYTF. This chain joins TRBV18 and TRBJ1-2, with D possibly being TRBD1 (5 bases). Germline V gene sequence: CDR1 KGHSH, CDR2 LQKENI. CDR3 length: 16 residues. The V gene lost 4 bases and the J gene lost 3 bases, with 18 bases spanning the gap. Based on the CDR3 plus reference TRBV18 and TRBJ1-2, the full variable domain is NAGVMQNPRHLVRRRGQEARLRCSPMKGHSHVYWYRQLPEEGLKFMVYLQKENIIDESGMPKERFSAEFPKEGPSILRIQQVVRGDSAAYFCASSLRDASRHYGYTFGSGTRLTVV.

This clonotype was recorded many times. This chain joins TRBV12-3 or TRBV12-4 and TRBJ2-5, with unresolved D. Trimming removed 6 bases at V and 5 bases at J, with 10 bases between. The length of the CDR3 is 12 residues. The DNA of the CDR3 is TGTGCCAGCAGCCCTGTCCGGGAGACCCAGTACTTC. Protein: CASSPVRETQYF.

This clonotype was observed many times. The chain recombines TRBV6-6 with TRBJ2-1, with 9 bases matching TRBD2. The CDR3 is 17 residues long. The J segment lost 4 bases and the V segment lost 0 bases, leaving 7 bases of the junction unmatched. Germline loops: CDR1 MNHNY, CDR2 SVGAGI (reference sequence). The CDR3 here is CASSYSAPSGIYNEQFF. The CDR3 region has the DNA TGTGCCAGCAGTTACTCGGCGCCTAGCGGGATTTACAATGAGCAGTTCTTC.

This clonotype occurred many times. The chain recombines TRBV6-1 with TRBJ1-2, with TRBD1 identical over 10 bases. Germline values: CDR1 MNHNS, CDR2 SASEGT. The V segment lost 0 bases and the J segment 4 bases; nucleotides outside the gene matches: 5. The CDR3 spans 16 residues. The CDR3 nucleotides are TGTGCCAGCAGTGAAGCGCAGGGACAGGGGCGCTATGGCTACACCTTC. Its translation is CASSEAQGQGRYGYTF.

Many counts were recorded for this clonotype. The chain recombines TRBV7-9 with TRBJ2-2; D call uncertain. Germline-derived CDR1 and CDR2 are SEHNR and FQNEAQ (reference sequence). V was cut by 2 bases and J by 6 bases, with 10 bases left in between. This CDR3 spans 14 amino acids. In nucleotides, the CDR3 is TGTGCCAGCAGCTTATTTCTGGCGTCCGGGGAGCTGTTTTTT. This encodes CASSLFLASGELFF.